Following are 26 T cell receptor beta chains from one sample sequenced in a study of blood T cell repertoires in COVID-19. TCRdb keeps only in-frame clones here, not all; method: immunoSEQ multiplex PCR. This table has about 140,000 clones, more than 70% appearing once. Sequenced: peripheral blood. The receptors here all came from a woman aged 60-75 years with acute or convalescent COVID-19.

This clone was seen a single time. This chain connects TRBV9 to TRBJ2-5, with D unresolved. From germline, CDR1 is SGDLS and CDR2 YYNGEE. The CDR3 loop spans 13 amino acids. V was clipped by 2 bases and J by 6 bases, with 11 bases between them. The CDR3 DNA is TGTGCCAGCAGCGTGGGCTTGGCCCAGACCCAGTACTTC. Encoded protein: CASSVGLAQTQYF.

The chain combines TRBV3-1 (or the pseudogene TRBV3-2) with TRBJ1-1; D is ambiguous. This CDR3 has 15 residues. Germline CDR1 and CDR2: LGHDT and YNNKEL (reference sequence). Trimming removed 1 base at V and 3 bases at J, with 12 bases between. The chain's CDR3 is CASSQGRFRDTEAFF. As DNA, the CDR3 is TGTGCCAGCAGCCAAGGGAGGTTTAGAGACACTGAAGCTTTCTTT.

The V gene is TRBV4-2, the J gene TRBJ2-1, with no clear D. The CDR3 has 15 amino acids. Trimming removed 1 base at V and 1 base at J, with 8 bases between. CDR1 is LGHNA, CDR2 YNFKEQ, per germline. The CDR3 sequence is CASSQGSPSYNEQFF. CDR3 DNA sequence: TGTGCCAGCAGCCAAGGGAGCCCTTCCTACAATGAGCAGTTCTTC.

The chain employs TRBV30 and TRBJ2-1; the match to TRBD2 covers 9 bases. The CDR3 sequence is 19 residues long. The V gene end was trimmed by 2 bases and the J gene end by 0 bases; junction bases not matched to a gene: 14. The V gene's germline CDR1 is GTSNPN and CDR2 SVGIG (reference sequence). The CDR3 loop reads CAWSLGYSGGPSSYNEQFF. The DNA of the CDR3 is TGTGCCTGGAGTCTCGGATATAGCGGGGGCCCGAGCTCCTACAATGAGCAGTTCTTC.

This chain uses TRBV6-1 with TRBJ1-1; a possible D gene is TRBD1 (5 bases). The V gene's germline CDR1 is MNHNS and CDR2 SASEGT. V was shortened by 1 base and J by 5 bases, with 17 bases between the two germline ends. The CDR3 loop spans 16 amino acids. The CDR3 loop reads CASSEVRGAVGTEAFF. Here the CDR3 DNA reads TGTGCCAGCAGTGAAGTGCGTGGGGCAGTTGGGACTGAAGCTTTCTTT.

The chain has TRBV9 and TRBJ2-1; D is possibly TRBD2 (5 bases). V shed 3 bases and J shed 5 bases, with 6 bases lying between them. CDR3 size: 12 residues. Germline CDR1 reads SGDLS; CDR2 reads YYNGEE. In DNA form, the CDR3 reads TGTGCCAGCAGCGGGAGGAACAATGAGCAGTTCTTC. This codes for CASSGRNNEQFF.

V usage is TRBV5-1 and J usage is TRBJ1-2, with TRBD1 identical over 9 bases. The germline gives CDR1 SGHRS, CDR2 YFSETQ. The CDR3 consists of 15 residues. Trimming at V came to 4 bases and at J to 3 bases, leaving 7 bases not matched to a gene. CDR3 nucleotides: TGCGCCAGCAGCGTGACAGGGGGTACTGACTATGGCTACACCTTC. Protein product: CASSVTGGTDYGYTF. The whole variable domain, remainder taken from reference TRBV5-1 and TRBJ1-2, is KAGVTQTPRYLIKTRGQQVTLSCSPISGHRSVSWYQQTPGQGLQFLFEYFSETQRNKGNFPGRFSGRQFSNSRSEMNVSTLELGDSALYLCASSVTGGTDYGYTFGSGTRLTVV.

V gene TRBV6-5 combines with J gene TRBJ2-1; TRBD2 matches at 15 bases. Germline values: CDR1 MNHEY, CDR2 SVGAGI. There are 15 residues in the CDR3. Trimming removed 6 bases from V and 12 bases from J; junction bases left unmatched: 9. In nucleotides, the CDR3 is TGTGCCAGCAGCCAACCGGGACTAGCGGGGGGAGGGCAGTTCTTC. Its translation is CASSQPGLAGGGQFF.

This clone came up once. The chain couples TRBV3-1 (or the pseudogene TRBV3-2) to TRBJ2-2; TRBD1 aligns across 9 bases. The ends lost 3 bases at V and 6 bases at J; junction bases unmatched: 5. The CDR3 spans 15 residues. Germline V CDR1 and CDR2: LGHDT, YNNKEL (reference sequence). CDR3 sequence: CASSHFNRGPGELFF. CDR3 DNA: TGTGCCAGCAGCCATTTTAACAGGGGGCCCGGGGAGCTGTTTTTT.

This clone occurred a few times. This chain connects TRBV12-3 or TRBV12-4 to TRBJ2-7; D ambiguous. The V and J ends lost 2 bases and 3 bases respectively, with 8 bases between them. The CDR3 consists of 13 residues. This chain's CDR3 is CASSLQAYYEQYF. The CDR3 nucleotides are TGTGCCAGCAGTTTACAGGCCTACTACGAGCAGTACTTC.

V usage is TRBV27 and J usage is TRBJ1-1, with TRBD1 matching 9 bases. The germline gives CDR1 MNHEY, CDR2 SMNVEV (reference sequence). V trimming: 3 bases; J trimming: 7 bases; junction bases outside the gene matches: 9. There are 15 residues in the CDR3. DNA of the CDR3: TGTGCCAGCAGTTTCACCGGGACAGGGTATATTGAAGCTTTCTTT. As protein: CASSFTGTGYIEAFF.

The chain employs TRBV9 and TRBJ2-2; D not certain. CDR3 length: 15 amino acids. V was shortened by 4 bases and J by 6 bases, with 16 bases between the two germline ends. Germline loops: CDR1 SGDLS, CDR2 YYNGEE. CDR3 in DNA: TGTGCCAGCAGCCCCCAGCCCGGAGTCCCCGGGGAGCTGTTTTTT. It translates to CASSPQPGVPGELFF.

This chain joins TRBV11-3 and TRBJ2-1, with D possibly matching TRBD2 (5 bases). The CDR3 contains 14 residues. V gave up 2 bases and J gave up 10 bases, with 15 bases separating them. The germline V gene has CDR1 SGHNT and CDR2 YENEEA. CDR3 in DNA: TGTGCCAGCAGCTTAACTTCCCTAGCAGTGGAGCAGTTCTTC. This codes for CASSLTSLAVEQFF.

This clone showed up just once. The chain has TRBV4-1 and TRBJ2-7; 7 bases align to TRBD1. This CDR3 contains 14 residues. Germline CDR1 reads MGHRA; CDR2 reads YSYEKL. Unmatched junction bases numbered 5, after V lost 4 bases and J lost 2 bases. The CDR3: CASSRTGQTYEQYF. The CDR3 nucleotides read TGCGCCAGCAGCCGGACAGGACAAACCTACGAGCAGTACTTC.

This chain links TRBV3-1 (or the pseudogene TRBV3-2) with TRBJ2-1, with TRBD2 identical over 9 bases. With 2 bases clipped from V and 6 bases from J, the junction kept 14 bases outside the gene matches. Germline-derived CDR1 and CDR2 are LGHDT and YNNKEL (reference sequence). The CDR3 runs to 18 residues. CDR3 sequence (DNA): TGTGCCAGCAGCCAAAGGGGTGCGTGGCGGGGGGGCCGCAATGAGCAGTTCTTC. Translated: CASSQRGAWRGGRNEQFF.

This chain links TRBV21-1 with TRBJ2-2; the D call TRBD2 from the table was never checked on the DNA. TRBV21-1 is marked as a pseudogene. The CDR3 spans 17 residues. In DNA form, the CDR3 reads TGTGCCAGCAGCAAGACGGGGGGCAGGCGGGGATACGGGGAGCTGTTTTTT. Its translation: CASSKTGGRRGYGELFF.

This chain uses TRBV15 with TRBJ2-2; 7 nucleotides line up with TRBD1. Trimming removed 4 bases from V and 3 bases from J; junction bases left unmatched: 5. The germline V gene has CDR1 LNHNV and CDR2 YYDKDF (reference sequence). The CDR3 totals 15 residues. The CDR3 bases are TGTGCCACCAGCAACGACAGGGAATACACCGGGGAGCTGTTTTTT. It encodes CATSNDREYTGELFF. The full variable domain, in which reference TRBV15 and TRBJ2-2 provide the parts outside the CDR3, is DAMVIQNPRYQVTQFGKPVTLSCSQTLNHNVMYWYQQKSSQAPKLLFHYYDKDFNNEADTPDNFQSRRPNTSFCFLDIRSPGLGDTAMYLCATSNDREYTGELFFGEGSRLTVL.

The chain couples TRBV6-4 to TRBJ2-2, with D possibly being TRBD1 (5 bases). Trimming cost V 8 bases and J 0 bases, with 10 bases left between them. The CDR3 length is 14 residues. The germline gives CDR1 MRHNA, CDR2 SNTAGT. The CDR3, as DNA: TGTGCCAGCGAACCACAGGCGAACACCGGGGAGCTGTTTTTT. Protein product: CASEPQANTGELFF.

This chain uses TRBV18 with TRBJ1-5, with 7 bases identical to TRBD1. This CDR3 has 15 residues. Germline trimming cut 2 bases from V and 4 bases from J; bases unmatched to any gene: 5. The germline V gene has CDR1 KGHSH and CDR2 LQKENI. For the CDR3, the DNA is TGTGCCAGCTCACCAAGTCAGGGGGGAAATCAGCCCCAGCATTTT. Translated: CASSPSQGGNQPQHF.

The table lists this clone with a count of one. The chain links TRBV5-6 to TRBJ2-7; D is perhaps TRBD2 (6 bases). Germline V gene lookup returns CDR1 SGHDT and CDR2 YYEEEE. Deletions cut 0 bases from V and 4 bases from J, with 11 bases between. The CDR3 is 14 amino acids. CDR3 coding DNA: TGTGCCAGCAGCTTGGTTAGCGGCTCTTACGAGCAGTACTTC. It encodes CASSLVSGSYEQYF.

The V call is TRBV6-5, the J call TRBJ1-4; possibly TRBD1 for D (6 bases). Trimming pared 5 bases from V and 8 bases from J, leaving 12 bases between. This CDR3 region has 13 residues. The germline gives CDR1 MNHEY, CDR2 SVGAGI. The CDR3 coding sequence is TGTGCCAGCAGTCCCGAGACAGGAGAAAAACTGTTTTTT. Translation gives CASSPETGEKLFF.

The chain employs TRBV6-5 and TRBJ1-6, with D possibly being TRBD1 (6 bases). CDR3 length equals 14 residues. Trimming pared 10 bases from V and 4 bases from J, leaving 14 bases between. The germline gives CDR1 MNHEY, CDR2 SVGAGI. CDR3 protein: CATWGRGYNSPLHF. The CDR3 coding sequence is TGTGCCACCTGGGGGCGAGGGTATAATTCACCCCTCCACTTT.

The chain is built from TRBV9 and TRBJ2-2; 11 bases match TRBD2. The ends lost 2 bases at V and 5 bases at J; junction bases unmatched: 2. Germline V gene data show CDR1 as SGDLS and CDR2 as YYNGEE. The CDR3 spans 15 residues. The CDR3, as DNA: TGTGCCAGCAGCGTCAGACTAGCGGGGACCGGGGAGCTGTTTTTT. This encodes CASSVRLAGTGELFF.

This rearrangement joins TRBV10-2 to TRBJ2-7; TRBD2 matches 7 bases. Trimming cost V 6 bases and J 3 bases; bases outside gene matches: 11. This CDR3 is 15 amino acids long. CDR1 is WSHSY, CDR2 SAAADI, per germline. The CDR3 DNA follows: TGCGCCAGCAGGGCCAGCTGGGGGGGGGTCTACGAGCAGTACTTC. Translated, it gives CASRASWGGVYEQYF.

The V gene is TRBV6-2 or TRBV6-3, the J gene TRBJ1-5, with a weak D call TRBD1 (6 bases). Germline V lookup: CDR1 MNHEY, CDR2 SVGEGT. This CDR3 comprises 16 residues. The V gene lost 2 bases and the J gene lost 2 bases, with 13 bases spanning the gap. DNA of the CDR3: TGTGCCAGCAGTTACAACAGGGCGATAGGCAATCAGCCCCAGCATTTT. It encodes CASSYNRAIGNQPQHF.

This clone was recorded once. The chain combines TRBV11-3 with TRBJ1-2, with D perhaps TRBD1 (5 bases). V gave up 5 bases and J gave up 6 bases, with 10 bases separating them. CDR1 and CDR2 (germline): SGHNT, YENEEA. The CDR3 extends over 12 amino acids. The CDR3 here is CASSLGLDGYTF. Written as DNA, the CDR3 is TGTGCCAGCAGCCTGGGACTGGATGGCTACACCTTC.